This TCR beta chain was documented in a study of human T cells and chemical hapten exposure. Study-level information: Small pooled library volume differences mainly caused per-sample TCR yield variation. The study, taken as a whole, reports: TCRs exceeding a frequency of 1 in 1000 stayed unchanged under DPC sensitization.

This clonotype was seen ten or more times. Antigen specificity is unknown. Library construction involved attaching unique molecular identifiers to individual cDNA molecules, which allowed quantitative, reproducible TCR counting. As processed by the authors: TCR counts had a median of approximately 87,000 per sample and spanned about 20,000 to 700,000. TCRdb itself ran the 5' RACE reads through MiXCR, one entry per CDR3 protein. Here the V and J calls rest on TCRdb's processing, not on the authors' analysis. Found here are about 140,000 distinct CDR3 sequences, about 4% of them singletons; the top ten hold more than 1.2%. The V and J ends lost 5 bases and 7 bases respectively, with 14 bases between them. Per the germline V gene, CDR1 is SGHAT and CDR2 is FQNNGV. CDR3 length: 13 residues. Unseparated into fractions, whole blood served as the source from which total RNA was extracted.

This clonotype was obtained from a female donor in good health. This rearrangement joins TRBV11-2 to TRBJ1-2, with D hard to call. CDR3 sequence (DNA): TGTGCCAGCAGCGCGATCAAGGCCCCTGGCTACACCTTC. As protein: CASSAIKAPGYTF.